Below, 31 T cell receptor beta chains from the same sample are listed, as sequenced in a study of cytomegalovirus exposure and HLA in healthy donors. Vbeta (60) and Jbeta (13) primers were used in the PCR. Generated by immunoSEQ multiplex PCR, the TCRdb table keeps only in-frame clones and is missing some. The table lists about 190,000 clones, 75% to 90% of them singletons. Material: PBMCs. Receptors originate from a woman aged 45-65 years in good health and CMV-seropositive.

CDR3 sequence reads: CAINRQGDASGEQYF. The CDR3 DNA follows: TGTGCCATCAATCGACAGGGGGACGCATCGGGGGAGCAGTACTTC. This chain joins TRBV10-3 and TRBJ2-7; TRBD1 agrees at 9 bases. The CDR3 covers 15 residues. Trimming removed 7 bases from V and 7 bases from J; junction bases left unmatched: 14. The germline CDR1 and CDR2 sequences are ENHRY and SYGVKD.

In DNA, the CDR3 is TGCGCCAGCAGCCGAGTCCCGCTAGCGGGGCCCGACAATGAGCAGTTCTTC. Its translation: CASSRVPLAGPDNEQFF. The V gene is TRBV4-1, the J gene TRBJ2-1; 9 nucleotides agree with TRBD2. CDR1 is MGHRA, CDR2 YSYEKL, per germline. V lost 4 bases, J lost 5 bases, and 12 bases stayed unmatched. This CDR3 spans 17 amino acids.

The V call is TRBV2, the J call TRBJ2-4; possibly TRBD2 for D (7 bases). This CDR3 has 16 residues. Germline V gene data show CDR1 as SNHLY and CDR2 as FYNNEI. Trimming cost V 2 bases and J 6 bases, with 17 bases left between them. This CDR3 reads CASSEKGWGGRNIQYF. In nucleotides, the CDR3 is TGTGCCAGCAGTGAAAAGGGGTGGGGGGGCCGAAACATTCAGTACTTC.

This chain links TRBV7-9 with TRBJ2-5, with D uncertain. V was pared by 7 bases and J by 4 bases, with 7 bases between. The CDR3 length is 11 residues. CDR1 is SEHNR and CDR2 is FQNEAQ in the germline V gene (reference sequence). CDR3 residues: CASTRGETQYF. The CDR3, as DNA: TGTGCCAGCACCAGAGGAGAGACCCAGTACTTC.

In its sample, this clone was seen a few times. The CDR3 is CATSSGGSGANVLTF. The CDR3 DNA reads TGTGCCACCAGCTCAGGGGGCTCTGGGGCCAACGTCCTGACTTTC. The rearrangement links TRBV15 to TRBJ2-6; 7 positions match TRBD1. Germline CDR1 and CDR2: LNHNV and YYDKDF (reference sequence). J gave up 0 bases and V 5 bases, and 1 base lay outside the gene matches. The CDR3 consists of 15 residues.

The J gene is TRBJ2-2, the V gene TRBV6-6; 8 bases match TRBD1. The V gene's germline CDR1 is MNHNY and CDR2 SVGAGI (reference sequence). V dropped 4 bases and J dropped 3; count of bases not matched to a gene: 4. The CDR3 contains 15 residues. The CDR3: CASSSGTGHTGELFF. CDR3 coding DNA: TGTGCCAGCAGTTCCGGGACAGGCCACACCGGGGAGCTGTTTTTT.

DNA for the CDR3: TGTGCCAGCACAACTCTAGCGGGGGGATACAATGAGCAGTTCTTC. It yields the protein CASTTLAGGYNEQFF. The rearrangement joins TRBV11-1 to TRBJ2-1; TRBD2 aligns across 11 bases. Germline V gene sequence: CDR1 SGHAT, CDR2 FQDESV (reference sequence). V gave up 7 bases and J gave up 4 bases; unmatched junction bases: 6. The CDR3 loop spans 15 amino acids.

This chain uses TRBV5-4 with TRBJ1-6; 8 bases align to TRBD1. J was trimmed by 9 bases and V by 4 bases; bases with no gene match: 6. Germline CDR1 and CDR2: SGHNT and YYREEE (reference sequence). CDR3 length: 14 amino acids. The CDR3 bases are TGTGCCAGCAGCGGGACAGGCGGGGGTTCACCCCTCCACTTT. It translates to CASSGTGGGSPLHF.

J is TRBJ2-1 and V is TRBV25-1, with D tentatively TRBD1 (7 bases). Germline CDR1 is MGHDK and CDR2 is SYGVNS. This CDR3 is 16 amino acids long. V was cut by 6 bases and J by 3 bases, with 18 bases left in between. In nucleotides, the CDR3 is TGTGCCAGCAGCGAGAGGGCGGGACAGATCTACAATGAGCAGTTCTTC. It yields the protein CASSERAGQIYNEQFF.

In this sample, this clone turned up a few times. This chain's CDR3 is CASSVPGGASNQPQHF. The CDR3 DNA reads as TGTGCCAGCAGTGTGCCAGGGGGCGCTAGCAATCAGCCCCAGCATTTT. The chain is built from TRBV6-1 and TRBJ1-5; 8 positions agree with TRBD1. The CDR3 covers 16 residues. Germline CDR1 MNHNS, CDR2 SASEGT. V was clipped by 4 bases and J by 0 bases; unmatched bases: 5.

The V call is TRBV5-5, the J call TRBJ2-3; TRBD2 matches at 11 bases. This CDR3 has 16 amino acids. The germline CDR1 and CDR2 sequences are SGHKS and YYEKEE (reference sequence). Unmatched junction bases numbered 7, after V lost 1 base and J lost 6 bases. CDR3 DNA: TGTGCCAGCAGCTTGAGTAGCGGGGGGGCCAGTGATACGCAGTATTTT. It codes for CASSLSSGGASDTQYF.

The V gene is TRBV18, the J gene TRBJ2-2; D is undetermined. The CDR3 loop spans 13 amino acids. Between the trimmed V and J ends, which lost 3 bases and 6 bases, there was a span of 8 bases. Per germline, CDR1 KGHSH and CDR2 LQKENI. Here the CDR3 reads CASSPSSPGELFF. CDR3 nucleotides: TGTGCCAGCTCACCCTCTAGTCCCGGGGAGCTGTTTTTT.

The CDR3 reads CASSRNGQMNTGELFF. The CDR3 DNA sequence: TGTGCCAGCAGCCGGAATGGACAGATGAACACCGGGGAGCTGTTTTTT. J is TRBJ2-2 and V is TRBV7-3; tentative D call: TRBD1 (6 bases). Deletions cut 5 bases from V and 1 base from J, with 14 bases between. The germline V gene encodes CDR1 SGHTA and CDR2 FQGTGA. CDR3 length: 16 amino acids.

The chain couples TRBV5-6 to TRBJ2-6; D is uncertain. V lost 2 bases and J lost 1, with 13 bases in between. CDR1 is SGHDT and CDR2 is YYEEEE in the germline V gene. The length of the CDR3 is 17 residues. The CDR3 loop is CASSFYQTLSGANVLTF. CDR3 coding DNA: TGTGCCAGCAGCTTTTACCAGACACTGTCTGGGGCCAACGTCCTGACTTTC. The full variable domain, with the rest looked up from reference TRBV5-6 and TRBJ2-6, is DAGVTQSPTHLIKTRGQQVTLRCSPKSGHDTVSWYQQALGQGPQFIFQYYEEEERQRGNFPDRFSGHQFPNYSSELNVNALLLGDSALYLCASSFYQTLSGANVLTFGAGSRLTVL.

This rearrangement joins TRBV5-1 to TRBJ2-2, with D possibly being TRBD2 (6 bases). V was cut by 5 bases and J by 2 bases, with 13 bases left in between. In germline, CDR1 is SGHRS, CDR2 YFSETQ. There are 15 residues in the CDR3. CDR3 in DNA: TGCGCCAGCAGGGAGGGAGGCCTTAACACCGGGGAGCTGTTTTTT. This sequence encodes CASREGGLNTGELFF.

V and J are TRBV19 and TRBJ1-3; 7 nucleotides agree with TRBD1. The CDR3 is 16 amino acids. Losses at the gene ends were 7 bases for V and 0 bases for J; bases not matched to a gene: 9. Germline CDR1 is LNHDA and CDR2 is SQIVND (reference sequence). The CDR3 sequence: CASKIVGTASGNTIYF. The CDR3 coding sequence is TGTGCCAGTAAAATCGTGGGGACAGCCTCTGGAAACACCATATATTTT. Based on the CDR3 plus reference TRBV19 and TRBJ1-3, the full variable domain is DGGITQSPKYLFRKEGQNVTLSCEQNLNHDAMYWYRQDPGQGLRLIYYSQIVNDFQKGDIAEGYSVSREKKESFPLTVTSAQKNPTAFYLCASKIVGTASGNTIYFGEGSWLTVV.

Regarding this clone: The same CDR3 arises from other DNA sequences in this sample as well. The chain recombines TRBV6-4 with TRBJ2-1, with 8 nucleotides matching TRBD2. The CDR3 covers 14 residues. Germline CDR1 reads MRHNA; CDR2 reads SNTAGT. The ends lost 5 bases at V and 4 bases at J; junction bases unmatched: 4. The CDR3: CASSRAGGYNEQFF. The CDR3 DNA reads TGTGCCAGCAGTCGGGCGGGGGGATACAATGAGCAGTTCTTC.

Concerning this clone itself: One junction end disagrees with the germline gene, perhaps due to a read error. Other DNA sequences in this sample translate to the same CDR3. The chain uses TRBV6-5 and TRBJ2-3, with a weak D call TRBD1 (5 bases). The CDR3 loop spans 15 amino acids. Germline V gives CDR1 MNHEY, CDR2 SVGAGI. CDR3 in DNA: TGTGCCAGCAGTTCTTCAGGGCCTTTTTCACATACGCAGTACTTT. This encodes CASSSSGPFSHTQYF.

This clone was counted between two and nine times. The chain has TRBV6-6 and TRBJ1-2, with 8 bases fitting TRBD1. The CDR3 runs to 13 residues. The germline V gene encodes CDR1 MNHNY and CDR2 SVGAGI (reference sequence). V lost 0 bases and J lost 13; bases outside the gene matches: 7. CDR3 residues: CASSYSRPGQGTF. CDR3 bases: TGTGCCAGCAGTTACTCGAGGCCCGGACAGGGCACCTTC.

This clone has a single count. The chain is built from TRBV19 and TRBJ2-1; 12 nucleotides align to TRBD2. After removal of 6 bases from V and 0 bases from J, the junction contained 3 bases not matched to a gene. The CDR3 loop spans 16 amino acids. Germline-derived CDR1 and CDR2 are LNHDA and SQIVND (reference sequence). The CDR3 loop is CASSTGLAGSYNEQFF. CDR3 in DNA: TGTGCCAGTAGCACGGGACTAGCGGGCTCCTACAATGAGCAGTTCTTC.

The gene calls are TRBV18 and TRBJ1-2, with unresolved D. CDR3 length: 13 residues. V was cut by 2 bases and J by 1 base, with 5 bases left in between. Germline V gene data show CDR1 as KGHSH and CDR2 as LQKENI. The CDR3 DNA sequence: TGTGCCAGCTCACCAACAGATAACTATGGCTACACCTTC. This translates into CASSPTDNYGYTF.

This chain connects TRBV11-3 to TRBJ2-1; 8 bases line up with TRBD1. With 5 bases clipped from V and 5 bases from J, the junction kept 5 bases outside the gene matches. There are 14 residues in the CDR3. Germline lookup yields CDR1 SGHNT and CDR2 YENEEA. DNA of the CDR3: TGTGCCAGCAGCCAGGACAGGGCGAACAATGAGCAGTTCTTC. This encodes CASSQDRANNEQFF.

This clone was observed many times. The same CDR3 arises from other DNA sequences in this sample as well. The rearrangement uses TRBV25-1 and TRBJ1-2; 7 bases align to TRBD1. V was pared by 5 bases and J by 5 bases, with 8 bases of the junction left unmatched. The CDR3 covers 14 residues. CDR1 is MGHDK and CDR2 is SYGVNS in the germline V gene. Here the CDR3 reads CASSYTGTAYGYTF. CDR3 DNA: TGTGCCAGCAGTTACACCGGGACAGCTTATGGCTACACCTTC.

This clone was recorded a few times. The chain links TRBV4-3 to TRBJ2-7; a weak D match, TRBD1 (5 bases). Trimming took off 0 bases at V and 6 bases at J, with 15 bases between the two ends. The germline V gene has CDR1 LGHNA and CDR2 YSLEER. The CDR3 extends over 15 amino acids. CDR3 DNA sequence: TGCGCCAGCAGCCAAGATAGGTACCGCCAGGGCGAGCAGTACTTC. Amino acid sequence: CASSQDRYRQGEQYF.

The chain joins TRBV15 to TRBJ1-2; weak D call: TRBD1 (5 bases). In germline, CDR1 is LNHNV, CDR2 YYDKDF (reference sequence). V was pared by 3 bases and J by 1 base, with 15 bases between. This CDR3 is 16 amino acids long. The CDR3 DNA reads TGTGCCACCAGCAGGGAACGACAGATAATTAACTATGGCTACACCTTC. Amino acids: CATSRERQIINYGYTF.

This clone was seen a single time. This same CDR3 is encoded by further DNA sequences in the sample. The chain carries TRBV2 and TRBJ1-4; a weak D match, TRBD1 (6 bases). The CDR3 is 14 residues long. Germline-derived CDR1 and CDR2 are SNHLY and FYNNEI. V gave up 6 bases and J gave up 8 bases, with 16 bases separating them. As DNA, the CDR3 is TGTGCCAGCAGCTCGTGGGGGGGCCGCGAAAAACTGTTTTTT. Its translation is CASSSWGGREKLFF.

The table lists this clone with a count of one. The chain uses TRBV5-5 and TRBJ1-5; D perhaps matches TRBD1 (5 bases). Trimming took off 4 bases at V and 3 bases at J, with 11 bases between the two ends. Germline values: CDR1 SGHKS, CDR2 YYEKEE (reference sequence). The CDR3 is 14 amino acids. CDR3 protein: CASSRGGTNQPQHF. CDR3 in DNA: TGTGCCAGCAGCCGGGGGGGTACCAATCAGCCCCAGCATTTT.

In nucleotides, the CDR3 is TGTGCCAGCAGCCAAGGACAGGGCTATGGCTACACCTTC. Its protein is CASSQGQGYGYTF. The chain joins TRBV4-2 to TRBJ1-2; 7 bases fit TRBD1. The ends lost 1 base at V and 4 bases at J; junction bases unmatched: 0. The CDR3 loop spans 13 amino acids. Germline assignment: CDR1 LGHNA and CDR2 YNFKEQ.

The chain is built from TRBV5-1 and TRBJ2-1, with TRBD2 identical over 10 bases. V lost 5 bases to trimming and J lost 1 base; unmatched junction nucleotides: 6. Germline values: CDR1 SGHRS, CDR2 YFSETQ. The CDR3 is 16 residues long. The CDR3 region is CASSSSSGGSYNEQFF. For the CDR3, the DNA is TGCGCCAGCAGTAGCTCTAGCGGGGGTTCCTACAATGAGCAGTTCTTC.

The genes are TRBV12-5 and TRBJ2-1; 7 bases align to TRBD2. V was clipped by 2 bases and J by 0 bases; unmatched bases: 7. This CDR3 is 17 amino acids long. CDR1 and CDR2 from the germline V gene are LGHNT and FRNRAP. CDR3 region: CASGLTPTSTSYNEQFF. The CDR3 coding sequence is TGTGCTAGTGGTTTGACCCCGACTAGCACCTCCTACAATGAGCAGTTCTTC.

The sample holds one count of this clone. This chain connects TRBV10-1 to TRBJ1-5; 9 bases agree with TRBD1. V lost 6 bases and J lost 0; bases outside the gene matches: 6. Per germline, CDR1 WNHNN and CDR2 SYGVQD (reference sequence). This CDR3 comprises 16 residues. This CDR3 reads CASSFGQGYSNQPQHF. CDR3 in DNA: TGCGCCAGCAGCTTCGGACAGGGGTATAGCAATCAGCCCCAGCATTTT.